The 2 T cell receptor beta chains below come from one sample, sequenced in a study of shared clonotypes between healthy human individuals. Assay used: immunoSEQ multiplex PCR; TCRdb lists only in-frame clones, some missing. The table has about 660,000 clones, roughly 70% seen once. Sequenced material: memory CD4+ T cells sorted from blood. Subset reported: CD45RA-negative fraction. The receptors originated from a young woman in good health.

This clone was observed once. The chain carries TRBV19 and TRBJ1-1, with D possibly matching TRBD1 (5 bases). Germline lookup yields CDR1 LNHDA and CDR2 SQIVND (reference sequence). The CDR3 covers 13 residues. Trimming took 4 bases from V and 5 from J, leaving 11 bases between them. The CDR3 DNA sequence: TGTGCCAGTAGTAACCAGGGTGGGACTGAAGCTTTCTTT. Translated: CASSNQGGTEAFF.

Concerning this clone itself: Other DNA sequences within the sample encode an identical CDR3. This chain uses TRBV19 with TRBJ2-3, with D perhaps TRBD1 or TRBD2 (5 bases each). Germline V lookup: CDR1 LNHDA, CDR2 SQIVND (reference sequence). V was pared by 1 base and J by 1 base, with 6 bases between. This CDR3 has 14 amino acids. CDR3 coding DNA: TGTGCCAGTAGTATAGGAGGGGGCACAGATACGCAGTATTTT. Translated, it gives CASSIGGGTDTQYF.